What follows is one T cell receptor beta chain and its context. As yet, its antigen is unknown. The entry originates in a study of cytomegalovirus exposure and HLA in healthy donors. With 2 bases clipped from V and 8 bases from J, the junction kept 7 bases outside the gene matches. Germline CDR1 is SGHTA and CDR2 is FQGNSA. CDR3 length equals 15 residues. The assay was immunoSEQ multiplex PCR, and TCRdb's table has in-frame clones only and misses some. The sample contains 300,000 to 450,000 clones, about nine tenths of which appear only once. Overall study results and limits: There were a few CMV-associated chains whose specificity for CMV antigens was confirmed in vitro. Per published reports, the classifier diagnosed cytomegalovirus status with high specificity and sensitivity. In the approximately 120 validation repertoires, a later analysis found that first-cohort TCR clusters tended to co-occur.

This sequence joins TRBV7-2 and TRBJ1-2, with 11 bases aligning to TRBD1. Sample: PBMCs. The origin of this receptor is a woman aged 18-35 years in good health and CMV-seronegative. The CDR3 reads CASSLWTGGGEGYTF. The CDR3 DNA reads as TGTGCCAGCAGCTTATGGACAGGGGGCGGGGAAGGCTACACCTTC.